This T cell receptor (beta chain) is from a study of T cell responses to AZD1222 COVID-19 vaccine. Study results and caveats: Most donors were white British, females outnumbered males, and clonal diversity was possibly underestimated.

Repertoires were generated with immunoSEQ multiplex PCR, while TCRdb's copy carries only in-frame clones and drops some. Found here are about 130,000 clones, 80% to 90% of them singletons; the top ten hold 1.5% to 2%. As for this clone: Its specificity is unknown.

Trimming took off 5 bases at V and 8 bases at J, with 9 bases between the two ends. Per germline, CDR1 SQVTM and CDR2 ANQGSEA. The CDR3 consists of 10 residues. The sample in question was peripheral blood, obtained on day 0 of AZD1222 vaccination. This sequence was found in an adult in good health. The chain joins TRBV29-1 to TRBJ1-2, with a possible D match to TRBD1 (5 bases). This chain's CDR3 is CSVSEGGYTF. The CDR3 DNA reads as TGCAGCGTTTCGGAGGGGGGCTACACCTTC. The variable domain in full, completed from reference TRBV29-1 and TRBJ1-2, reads SAVISQKPSRDICQRGTSLTIQCQVDSQVTMMFWYRQQPGQSLTLIATANQGSEATYESGFVIDKFPISRPNLTFSTLTVSNMSPEDSSIYLCSVSEGGYTFGSGTRLTVV.